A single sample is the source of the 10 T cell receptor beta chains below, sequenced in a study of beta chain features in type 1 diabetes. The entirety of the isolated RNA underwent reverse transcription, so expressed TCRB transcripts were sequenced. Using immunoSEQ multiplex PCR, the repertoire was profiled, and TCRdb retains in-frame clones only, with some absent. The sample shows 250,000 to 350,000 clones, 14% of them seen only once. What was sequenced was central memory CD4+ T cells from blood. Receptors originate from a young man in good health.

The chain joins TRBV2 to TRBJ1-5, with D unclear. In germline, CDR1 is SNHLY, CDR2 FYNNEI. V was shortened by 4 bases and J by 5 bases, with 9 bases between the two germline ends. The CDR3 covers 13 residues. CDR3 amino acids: CASSVAGHQPQHF. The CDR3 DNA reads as TGTGCCAGCAGTGTTGCGGGTCATCAGCCCCAGCATTTT.

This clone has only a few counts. CDR3 sequence: CASSSTGGNTGELFF. The DNA for the CDR3 is TGTGCCAGCAGCTCAACAGGGGGCAACACCGGGGAGCTGTTTTTT. The chain employs TRBV7-6 and TRBJ2-2; TRBD1 matches at 9 bases. Germline assignment: CDR1 SGHVS and CDR2 FNYEAQ. V lost 4 bases and J lost 2; bases outside the gene matches: 2. The CDR3 extends over 15 amino acids.

The DNA for the CDR3 is TGTGCCAGCAGTTACGGGACAGCGAACACCGGGGAGCTGTTTTTT. As protein: CASSYGTANTGELFF. V is TRBV7-3 and J is TRBJ2-2; 7 nucleotides match TRBD1. CDR1 and CDR2 (germline): SGHTA, FQGTGA. This CDR3 contains 15 residues. V lost 6 bases to trimming and J lost 0 bases; unmatched junction nucleotides: 4.

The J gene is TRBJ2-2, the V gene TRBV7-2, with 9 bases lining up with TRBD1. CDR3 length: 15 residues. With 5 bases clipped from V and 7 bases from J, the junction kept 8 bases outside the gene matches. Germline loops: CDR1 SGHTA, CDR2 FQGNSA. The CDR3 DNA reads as TGTGCCAGCAGCGTAAGGACAGGGGATGTCGGGGAGCTGTTTTTT. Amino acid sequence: CASSVRTGDVGELFF.

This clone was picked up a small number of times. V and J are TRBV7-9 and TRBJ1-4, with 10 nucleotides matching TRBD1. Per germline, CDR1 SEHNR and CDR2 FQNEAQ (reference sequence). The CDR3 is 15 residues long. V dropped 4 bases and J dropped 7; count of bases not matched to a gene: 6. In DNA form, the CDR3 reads TGTGCCAGCAGCTATCGACAGGGGGCCAGTGAAAAACTGTTTTTT. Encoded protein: CASSYRQGASEKLFF. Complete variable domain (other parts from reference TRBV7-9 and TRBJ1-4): DTGVSQNPRHKITKRGQNVTFRCDPISEHNRLYWYRQTLGQGPEFLTYFQNEAQLEKSRLLSDRFSAERPKGSFSTLEIQRTEQGDSAMYLCASSYRQGASEKLFFGSGTQLSVL.

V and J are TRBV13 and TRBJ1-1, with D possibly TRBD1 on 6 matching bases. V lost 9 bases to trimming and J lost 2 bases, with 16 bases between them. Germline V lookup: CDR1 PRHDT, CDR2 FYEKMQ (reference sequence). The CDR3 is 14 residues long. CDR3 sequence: CASLDGQLNTEAFF. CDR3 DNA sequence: TGTGCCAGTCTCGACGGACAGCTAAACACTGAAGCTTTCTTT.

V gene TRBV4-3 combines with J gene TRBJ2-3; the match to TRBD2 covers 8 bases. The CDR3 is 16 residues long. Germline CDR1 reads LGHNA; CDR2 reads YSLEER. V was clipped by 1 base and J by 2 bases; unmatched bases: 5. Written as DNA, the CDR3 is TGCGCCAGCAGCCAAGGGGCTAGCGGGTTCACAGATACGCAGTATTTT. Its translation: CASSQGASGFTDTQYF.

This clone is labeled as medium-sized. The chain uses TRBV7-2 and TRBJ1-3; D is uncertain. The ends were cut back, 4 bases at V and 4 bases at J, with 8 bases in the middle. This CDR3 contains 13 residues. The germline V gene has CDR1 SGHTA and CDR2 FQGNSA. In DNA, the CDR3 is TGTGCCAGCAGCTCCGCGGGGGGAAACACCATATATTTT. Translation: CASSSAGGNTIYF. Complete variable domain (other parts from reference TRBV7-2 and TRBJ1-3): GAGVSQSPSNKVTEKGKDVELRCDPISGHTALYWYRQSLGQGLEFLIYFQGNSAPDKSGLPSDRFSAERTGGSVSTLTIQRTQQEDSAVYLCASSSAGGNTIYFGEGSWLTVV.

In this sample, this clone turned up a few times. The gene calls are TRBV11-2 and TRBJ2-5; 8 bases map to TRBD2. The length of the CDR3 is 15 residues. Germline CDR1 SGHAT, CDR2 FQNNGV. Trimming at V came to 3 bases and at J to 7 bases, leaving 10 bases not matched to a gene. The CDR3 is CASSFRTSGGGTQYF. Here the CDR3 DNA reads TGTGCCAGCAGCTTTCGAACTAGCGGAGGGGGGACCCAGTACTTC.

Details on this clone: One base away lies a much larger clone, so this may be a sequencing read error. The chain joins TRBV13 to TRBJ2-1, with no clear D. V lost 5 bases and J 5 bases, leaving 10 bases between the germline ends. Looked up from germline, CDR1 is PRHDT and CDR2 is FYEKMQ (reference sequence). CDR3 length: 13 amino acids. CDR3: CASSHLTNNEQFF. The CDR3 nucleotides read TGTGCCAGCAGCCACCTCACGAACAATGAGCAGTTCTTC.